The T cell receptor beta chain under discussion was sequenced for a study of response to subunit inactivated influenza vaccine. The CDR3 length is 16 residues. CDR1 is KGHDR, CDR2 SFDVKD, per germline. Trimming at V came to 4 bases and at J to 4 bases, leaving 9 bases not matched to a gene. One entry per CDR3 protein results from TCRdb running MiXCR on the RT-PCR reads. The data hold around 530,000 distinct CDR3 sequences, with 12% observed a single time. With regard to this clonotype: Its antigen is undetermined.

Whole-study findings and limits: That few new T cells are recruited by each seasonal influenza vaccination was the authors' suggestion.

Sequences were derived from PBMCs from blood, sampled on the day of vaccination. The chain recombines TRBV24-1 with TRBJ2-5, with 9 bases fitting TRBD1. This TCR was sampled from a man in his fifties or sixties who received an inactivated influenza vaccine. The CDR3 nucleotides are TGTGCCACCAGTGACCAACAGGGGGCTGGGAGAGAGACCCAGTACTTC. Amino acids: CATSDQQGAGRETQYF.